This TCR beta chain was sequenced for a study of blood T cell repertoires in COVID-19 (dated by TCRdb to 2018 to 2021). With regard to the full study: Samples covering the acute and convalescent phases of COVID-19 were provided by collaborators in the United States, Italy and Spain. The prospective study material was composed of cDNA or gDNA derived from T cells, B-cell-depleted T cells, or PBMCs. The dataset comprised deeply sampled blood TCRbeta repertoires from subjects exposed to, actively infected with, or recovered from COVID-19. The repertoires were released in a freely available public database intended as a resource for research on the immune response to SARS-CoV-2. The samples were drawn from the first 160 participants of the ongoing ImmuneRACE study and from under 1,500 subjects provided by 6 global collaborators. The sample metadata nearly always contained a de-identified subject ID, COVID-19 status, age in years and sex. Where HLA class I and class II types were available, the types were taken from metadata supplied by the sample provider, not from assay-based typing.

Whole blood was collected in K2EDTA tubes by collaborating institutions according to the institutions' own protocols. For TCRbeta analysis, collaborators shipped samples as frozen whole blood, isolated PBMCs, or DNA extracted from either of those sample types. The CDR3 starts with the cysteine, ends with the phenylalanine, and has 15 residues. Only the CDR3 DNA stays, 45 bases, in frame from base 1. Trimming at the junction amounts to 3 bases on V and 6 bases on J, and the germline ends lie 13 bases apart. Looking up the germline V gene yields CDR1 SGHRS and CDR2 YFSETQ. Turning to this clone: Its cognate antigen has yet to be identified. Base qualities are missing; no much larger clone stands one base away.

Overall study results and their limits: Clinical and demographic metadata were provided uncurated, with the amount varying by source and participant.

The immunoSEQ Assay, a bias-controlled multiplex PCR, was used to amplify TCRbeta CDR3 regions from genomic DNA. The study's processing was this. The number of nucleated cells in each sample was estimated from the amplification of reference gene primers within the assay. To quantify the absolute abundance of each unique TCRbeta CDR3 rearrangement, sequence reads were collapsed and filtered. Productive Simpson clonality was computed per sample as the square root of Simpson's diversity index over productive rearrangements. TCRdb carries this immuneACCESS record with in-frame sequences only. Its versions omit some clonotypes, under half of them owing to an unresolved V gene in the studies checked, with the rest unexplained. V and J calls and clone size are those listed in that table; D and trimming were worked out from the DNA. The sample table records about 40,000 clones; about 86% of these occur just once. The top ten constitute roughly 2.6% of the sample.

The sequencing sample was made of peripheral blood. The sequence joins TRBV5-1 to TRBJ1-6; tentative D gene TRBD1, with 6 bases matching. This TCR was recovered from a woman aged 60 to 75 with acute or convalescent COVID-19. The CDR3 has the sequence CASSSQGPLNSPLHF. The nucleotide sequence reads as follows: TGCGCCAGCAGCTCTCAGGGGCCGCTTAATTCACCCCTCCACTTT.